Listed below are T cell receptor beta chains from one sample, sequenced in a study of T cell repertoires in cytomegalovirus infection. TCRdb re-derived calls from the reads in MiXCR, one entry per CDR3 protein. The sample lists a few hundred thousand distinct CDR3 sequences, about 26% seen once, with roughly an eighth in the top ten. The sample consisted of PBMCs. The source is a human donor in good health (CMV status not recorded). Some clones in this sample may be carry-over from other donors' samples. CDR3s include the opening cysteine and the closing phenylalanine or tryptophan. The D gene is left open where the match is weak. Clone size, where shown, is once, few, many, or a class for clones that have expanded.

v_gene,d_gene,j_gene,abundance,CDR3aa,CDR3nt
TRBV12-3/TRBV12-4,TRBD1,TRBJ1-5,many,CASSVDRVGQPQHF,TGTGCCAGCAGCGTTGACAGGGTGGGTCAGCCCCAGCATTTT
TRBV12-3/TRBV12-4,.,TRBJ2-3,.,CASSKLVGVVGDTQYF,TGTGCCAGCAGCAAACTCGTGGGAGTGGTTGGAGATACGCAGTATTTT
TRBV10-3,.,TRBJ2-1,few,CAISDPERNEQFF,TGTGCCATCAGTGATCCTGAGCGCAATGAGCAGTTCTTC
TRBV7-2,.,TRBJ2-1,.,CASSLAGLGSYNEQFF,TGTGCCAGCAGCTTAGCCGGGTTGGGGTCCTACAATGAGCAGTTCTTC
TRBV7-2,.,TRBJ2-1,few,CASSLGPPLRLANEQFF,TGTGCCAGCAGCTTGGGGCCCCCCCTCCGCCTCGCCAATGAGCAGTTCTTC
TRBV6-4,.,TRBJ2-1,.,CASSEQGGNEQFF,TGTGCCAGCAGTGAACAGGGAGGAAATGAGCAGTTCTTC
TRBV7-9,TRBD2,TRBJ2-5,.,CASSSRVRSGTARETQYF,TGTGCCAGCAGCTCAAGGGTCAGGAGCGGGACCGCTAGGGAGACCCAGTACTTC
TRBV15,.,TRBJ2-1,few,CATSRDRTGISYNEQFF,TGTGCCACCAGCAGAGATCGAACGGGAATATCCTACAATGAGCAGTTCTTC
TRBV3-1,.,TRBJ2-7,.,CASSQRTITYEQYF,TGTGCCAGCAGCCAAAGGACTATCACCTACGAGCAGTACTTC
TRBV7-6,TRBD2,TRBJ2-3,.,CASSLPPTSGATDTQYF,TGTGCCAGCAGCTTACCCCCGACTAGCGGAGCCACAGATACGCAGTATTTT
TRBV7-9,.,TRBJ2-2,.,CASSLVGFHTGELFF,TGTGCCAGCAGCTTAGTGGGGTTCCACACCGGGGAGCTGTTTTTT
TRBV29-1,.,TRBJ2-5,.,CSVEPEGETQYF,TGCAGCGTTGAGCCGGAGGGAGAGACCCAGTACTTC
TRBV12-3/TRBV12-4,.,TRBJ1-1,.,CASNRWTEAFF,TGTGCCAGCAACCGTTGGACTGAAGCTTTCTTT
TRBV29-1,.,TRBJ2-3,.,CSVEDETRASTDTQYF,TGCAGCGTTGAAGATGAAACTCGCGCTAGCACAGATACGCAGTATTTT
TRBV12-3/TRBV12-4,.,TRBJ1-1,.,CASSDGGGPEAFF,TGTGCCAGCAGCGACGGTGGGGGGCCTGAAGCTTTCTTT
TRBV28,.,TRBJ1-4,few,CASSLTPSGEKLFF,TGTGCCAGCAGTTTAACCCCCTCGGGTGAAAAACTGTTTTTT
TRBV25-1,.,TRBJ2-4,.,CASSERNAKNIQYF,TGTGCCAGCAGTGAACGGAACGCCAAAAACATTCAGTACTTC
TRBV27,TRBD1,TRBJ2-5,.,CASSLFGAIGTDLRGETQYF,TGTGCCAGCAGTTTATTCGGGGCAATCGGGACAGATCTCCGCGGAGAGACCCAGTACTTC
TRBV7-9,.,TRBJ2-1,many,CASSGGIPGDNEQFF,TGTGCCAGCAGCGGTGGGATCCCCGGAGACAATGAGCAGTTCTTC
TRBV20-1,TRBD2,TRBJ2-1,few,CSLLAGSNEQFF,TGCAGTTTACTAGCGGGAAGCAATGAGCAGTTCTTC
TRBV11-2,TRBD1,TRBJ1-1,.,CASSAPRDRGGMNTEAFF,TGTGCCAGCAGCGCCCCCCGGGACAGGGGGGGAATGAACACTGAAGCTTTCTTT
TRBV7-2,.,TRBJ2-7,.,CASSLVRGGALVNEQYF,TGTGCCAGCAGCTTAGTTCGTGGAGGGGCCCTTGTAAACGAGCAGTACTTC
TRBV2,.,TRBJ1-2,few,CASSSGQTVYGYTF,TGTGCCAGCAGTAGCGGACAGACGGTCTATGGCTACACCTTC
TRBV5-1,TRBD2,TRBJ2-1,few,CASRRGLAETNYNEQFF,TGCGCCAGCAGGCGGGGACTAGCGGAAACAAACTACAATGAGCAGTTCTTC
TRBV7-6,TRBD2,TRBJ2-3,.,CASSQGLVVSDTQYF,TGTGCCAGCAGCCAGGGACTAGTGGTTTCAGATACGCAGTATTTT
TRBV28,.,TRBJ1-5,.,CATSRGGIQPQHF,TGTGCCACCAGCCGGGGGGGGATCCAGCCCCAGCATTTT
TRBV10-3,.,TRBJ2-1,few,CAISEAKNNEQFF,TGTGCCATCAGTGAGGCTAAAAACAATGAGCAGTTCTTC
TRBV7-2,.,TRBJ2-7,many,CASSLQGSSSYEQYF,TGTGCCAGCAGCTTACAGGGGAGTAGCTCCTACGAGCAGTACTTC